This T cell receptor (beta chain) was documented in a study of shared T cell receptors in the human thymus (dated by TCRdb to the early 2020s). At the level of the whole study: The study examined how self-reactive, shared T-cell receptor alpha chains are generated in the human thymus.

Library preparation used the immunoSEQ multiplex PCR assay. Held by TCRdb, this immuneACCESS table contains in-frame sequences only and omits some clones. Under half of the omission traces to an unresolved V gene where checked; the cause of the rest is unknown. The sample records about 730,000 clones, roughly 88% of which are singletons. The ten largest clones represent about 0.011% of the sample. With respect to this clone: This clone's antigen is unknown. It has no much larger one-base neighbor in the sample; base qualities were not kept.

The germline ends are 14 bases apart after V is trimmed by 1 base and J by 5 bases. The CDR3 holds 15 amino acids from the cysteine to the phenylalanine. This entry keeps only the CDR3 DNA: 45 bases, framed from base 1. The germline V gene sets CDR1 to MNHNS and CDR2 to SASEGT. Separately, the same data were catalogued under a study of human thymus T cells. Looking at the second paper: Immunologically healthy infants undergoing open corrective cardiac surgery for congenital heart defects in Finland were used as donors. Thymus tissue was obtained as surgical resects removed during corrective cardiac surgery. V and J gene segment usage appeared biased in both thymic and peripheral blood repertoires. The related research found that thymic TCR repertoires overlapped highly between unrelated individuals. The study used under 10 infant thymus samples plus four related peripheral blood samples to characterize TCR alpha and beta repertoires. Donor ages ranged from about 7 to 244 days, and the cohort comprised five to seven male and two female infants. Thymocytes were released mechanically from tissue and stored at -70 °C as pellets of roughly 9-32 million cells. A QIAsymphony instrument was used to extract genomic DNA from the frozen cell pellets. TCRB and TCRAD loci were amplified from a standardized quantity of quality-controlled genomic DNA using the immunoSEQ multiplex PCR assay. The V(D)J region was spanned by amplicons of a length sufficient to cover the CDR3 and to identify V and J genes. The amplicons were sequenced on an Illumina platform via the commercial immunoSEQ service. Primer bias and sequencing errors were corrected as previously described, and TCRAD and TCRB were defined on the basis of the IMGT database. Repertoires were analysed with immunoSEQ Analyzer 3.0 and VDJTools, covering basic statistics, V/J segment usage, diversity estimates, rarefaction and pairwise overlap. Diversity was estimated using the Chao1, ChaoE, Efron-Thisted, Shannon and inverse Simpson indices, and was also estimated on datasets down-sampled to the size of the smallest sample. Repertoire overlap used strict matching of CDR3 nucleotide sequence, V gene and J gene, with Jaccard-based multidimensional scaling clustering. Thymus samples yielded on average around 800,000 unique TCRB clonotypes, compared with some 89,000 from blood samples.

Recombination connected TRBV6-1 to TRBJ1-1; a tentative D call is TRBD1 (6 bases match). This TCR was sampled from a girl less than two years old with a congenital heart defect. Donor details come from another sample of the same person, matched by shared clones. The sequenced material came from thymocytes. The sequenced DNA is TGTGCCAGCAGTGAAGGGGAAGGGGGGGCTACTGAAGCTTTCTTT. This gives the protein CASSEGEGGATEAFF.